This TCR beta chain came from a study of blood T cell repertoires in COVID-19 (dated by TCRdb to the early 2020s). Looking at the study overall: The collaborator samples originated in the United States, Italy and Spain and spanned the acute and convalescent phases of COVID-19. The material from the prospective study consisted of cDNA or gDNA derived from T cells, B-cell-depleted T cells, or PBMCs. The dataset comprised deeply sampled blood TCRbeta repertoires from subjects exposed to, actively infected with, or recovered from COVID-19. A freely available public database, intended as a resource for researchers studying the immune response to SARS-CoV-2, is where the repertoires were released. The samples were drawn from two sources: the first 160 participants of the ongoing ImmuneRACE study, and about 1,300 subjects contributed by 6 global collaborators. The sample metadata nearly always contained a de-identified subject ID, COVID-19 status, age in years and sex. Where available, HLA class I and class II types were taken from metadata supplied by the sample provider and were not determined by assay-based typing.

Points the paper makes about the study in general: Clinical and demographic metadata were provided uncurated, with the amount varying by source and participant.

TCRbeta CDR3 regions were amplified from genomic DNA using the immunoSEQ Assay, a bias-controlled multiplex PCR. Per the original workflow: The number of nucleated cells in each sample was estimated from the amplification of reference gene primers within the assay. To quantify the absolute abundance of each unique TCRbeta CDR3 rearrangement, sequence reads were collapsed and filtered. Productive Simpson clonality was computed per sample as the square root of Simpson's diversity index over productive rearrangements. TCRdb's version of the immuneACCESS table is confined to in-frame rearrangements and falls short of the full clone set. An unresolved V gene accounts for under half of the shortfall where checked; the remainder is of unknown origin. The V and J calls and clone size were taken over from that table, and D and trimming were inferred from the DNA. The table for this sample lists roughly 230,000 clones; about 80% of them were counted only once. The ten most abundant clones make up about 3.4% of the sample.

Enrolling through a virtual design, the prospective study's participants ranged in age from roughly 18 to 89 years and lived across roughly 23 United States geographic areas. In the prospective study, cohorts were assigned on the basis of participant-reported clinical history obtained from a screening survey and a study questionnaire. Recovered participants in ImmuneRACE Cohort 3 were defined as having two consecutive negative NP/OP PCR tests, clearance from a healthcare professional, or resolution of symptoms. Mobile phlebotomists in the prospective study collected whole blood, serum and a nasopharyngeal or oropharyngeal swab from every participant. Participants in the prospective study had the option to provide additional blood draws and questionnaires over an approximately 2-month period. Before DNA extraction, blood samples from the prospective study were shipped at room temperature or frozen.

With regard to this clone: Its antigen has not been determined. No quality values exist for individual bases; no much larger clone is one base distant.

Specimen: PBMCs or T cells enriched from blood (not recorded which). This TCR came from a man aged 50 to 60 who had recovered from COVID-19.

The bases are TGTGCCAGTAGCTACAGCTCCTACAATGAGCAGTTCTTC. This yields the protein CASSYSSYNEQFF. The rearranged segments are TRBV19 and TRBJ2-1, with no confident D gene call. V gives up 6 bases and J gives up 0 bases, and the segment between their germline ends measures 6 bases. The CDR3, from cysteine to phenylalanine, totals 13 residues. The CDR3 DNA has 39 bases and is translated from base 1. CDR1 is given as LNHDA and CDR2 as SQIVND, both from the germline V gene (reference sequence).